The clone carrying this T cell receptor (beta chain) appeared many times. Its antigen is currently unknown. V lost 3 bases to trimming and J lost 6 bases, with 6 bases between them. The CDR3 has 12 residues. This record comes from a study of CD8 T cells in ankylosing spondylitis. Study observations and caveats: As for the disease-linked clones, they showed a CD8+ phenotype and occurred at relatively low frequencies in peripheral blood. Ankylosing spondylitis blood seemed to carry a telltale TCR beta motif made of fewer than 10 highly homologous variants.

TCR beta libraries were made by quantitative 5'-RACE with molecular barcodes. Each CDR3 protein is one row after TCRdb ran MiXCR on the 5' RACE reads. The table shows fewer than 550,000 distinct CDR3 sequences, with over 4% occurring only once. Sequencing was carried out using blood, either unsorted or a sorted T cell fraction (not recorded which). The source of this sequence is a male donor with ankylosing spondylitis. V and J are TRBV12-3 or TRBV12-4 and TRBJ1-5; D ambiguous. The CDR3 sequence is CASSFGSQPQHF. Here the CDR3 DNA reads TGTGCCAGCAGTTTTGGAAGTCAGCCCCAGCATTTT.